This T cell receptor beta chain appears in the sequencing data of a study of OX40 agonist ivuxolimab in advanced cancers. As for the study in general: Melanoma, hepatocellular carcinoma, head and neck or renal cell cancer occurred in dose-escalation patients.

Assay used: immunoSEQ multiplex PCR; TCRdb lists only in-frame clones, some missing. The sample lists 65,000 to 85,000 clones, around 86% seen once, with approximately 2.1% in the top ten. General study points: In the expanded peripheral T cells, antigen specificity was never determined. Clonal expansion in partial responders at 0.1-3.0 mg/kg ranked among the lowest.

On this clone: What it binds is not known.

The material was CD4+ or CD8+ T cells sorted from blood, obtained in a trial of the OX40 agonist ivuxolimab. This TCR was sampled from an adult with an advanced solid tumor such as melanoma, head and neck, liver or kidney cancer.

The CDR3 loop reads CASTAGSTYEQYF. The CDR3, as DNA: TGTGCCAGCACCGCGGGCAGCACCTACGAGCAGTACTTC. The chain employs TRBV19 and TRBJ2-7; weak D call: TRBD2 (5 bases). Trimming took 9 bases from V and 2 from J, leaving 14 bases between them. The CDR3 has 13 residues. Germline CDR1 and CDR2: LNHDA and SQIVND (reference sequence).